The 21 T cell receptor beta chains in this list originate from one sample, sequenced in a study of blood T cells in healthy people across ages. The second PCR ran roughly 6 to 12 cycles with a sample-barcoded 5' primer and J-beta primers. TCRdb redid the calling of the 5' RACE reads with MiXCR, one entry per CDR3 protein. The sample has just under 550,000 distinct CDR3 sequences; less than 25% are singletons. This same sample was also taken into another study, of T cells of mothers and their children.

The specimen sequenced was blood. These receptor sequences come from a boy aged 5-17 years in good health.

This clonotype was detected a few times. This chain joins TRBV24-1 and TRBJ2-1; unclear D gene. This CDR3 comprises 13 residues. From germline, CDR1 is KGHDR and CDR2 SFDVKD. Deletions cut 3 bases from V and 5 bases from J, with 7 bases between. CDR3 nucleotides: TGTGCCACCAGTGATGCTGTAAACAATGAGCAGTTCTTC. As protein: CATSDAVNNEQFF.

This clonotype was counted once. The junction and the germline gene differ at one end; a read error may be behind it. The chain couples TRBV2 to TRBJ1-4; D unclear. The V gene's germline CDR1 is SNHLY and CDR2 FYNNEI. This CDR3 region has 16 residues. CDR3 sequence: CASREARSVLIGKLFF. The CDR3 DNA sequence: TGTGCCAGCAGAGAAGCGCGATCGGTCTTGATTGGAAAACTGTTTTTT.

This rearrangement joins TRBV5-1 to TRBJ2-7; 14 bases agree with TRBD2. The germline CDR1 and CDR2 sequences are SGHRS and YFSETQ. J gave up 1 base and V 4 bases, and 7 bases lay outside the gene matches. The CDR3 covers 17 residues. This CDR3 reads CASSQGLAGESSYEQYF. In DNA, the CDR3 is TGCGCCAGCAGCCAGGGACTAGCGGGAGAGTCGTCCTACGAGCAGTACTTC.

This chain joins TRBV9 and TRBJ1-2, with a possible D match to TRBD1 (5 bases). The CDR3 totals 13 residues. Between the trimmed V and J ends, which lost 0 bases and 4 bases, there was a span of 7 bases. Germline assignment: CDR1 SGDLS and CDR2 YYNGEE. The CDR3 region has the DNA TGTGCCAGCAGCGTAGCAACAGGCTATGGCTACACCTTC. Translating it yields CASSVATGYGYTF.

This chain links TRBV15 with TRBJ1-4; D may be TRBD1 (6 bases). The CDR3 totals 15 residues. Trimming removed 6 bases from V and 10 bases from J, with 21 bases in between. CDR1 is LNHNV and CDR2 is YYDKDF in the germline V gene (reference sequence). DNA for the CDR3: TGTGCCACCAGGCGCGGCAGCTACAGGGAAGGAAAACTGTTTTTT. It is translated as CATRRGSYREGKLFF. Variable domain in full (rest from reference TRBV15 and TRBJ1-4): DAMVIQNPRYQVTQFGKPVTLSCSQTLNHNVMYWYQQKSSQAPKLLFHYYDKDFNNEADTPDNFQSRRPNTSFCFLDIRSPGLGDTAMYLCATRRGSYREGKLFFGSGTQLSVL.

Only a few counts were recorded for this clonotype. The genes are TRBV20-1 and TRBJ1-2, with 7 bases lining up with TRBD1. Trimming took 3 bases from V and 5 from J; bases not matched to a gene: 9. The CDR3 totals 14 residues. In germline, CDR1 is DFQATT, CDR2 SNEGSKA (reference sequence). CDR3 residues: CSASPGTVVYGYTF. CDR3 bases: TGCAGTGCTAGCCCCGGGACAGTGGTGTATGGCTACACCTTC.

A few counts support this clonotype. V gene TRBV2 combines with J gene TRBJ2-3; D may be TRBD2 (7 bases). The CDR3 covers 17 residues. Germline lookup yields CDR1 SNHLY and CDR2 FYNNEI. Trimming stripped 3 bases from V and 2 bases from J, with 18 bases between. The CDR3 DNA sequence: TGTGCCAGCAGTGATGTGCTCGGGGGGCCAACCACAGATACGCAGTATTTT. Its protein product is CASSDVLGGPTTDTQYF.

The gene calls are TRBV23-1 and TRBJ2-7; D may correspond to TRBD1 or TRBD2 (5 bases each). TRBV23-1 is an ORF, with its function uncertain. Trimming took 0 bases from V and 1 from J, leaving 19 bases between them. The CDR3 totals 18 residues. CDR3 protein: CASSQSEWRVEGSYEQYF. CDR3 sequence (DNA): TGCGCCAGCAGTCAATCGGAGTGGCGCGTCGAGGGGTCCTACGAGCAGTACTTC.

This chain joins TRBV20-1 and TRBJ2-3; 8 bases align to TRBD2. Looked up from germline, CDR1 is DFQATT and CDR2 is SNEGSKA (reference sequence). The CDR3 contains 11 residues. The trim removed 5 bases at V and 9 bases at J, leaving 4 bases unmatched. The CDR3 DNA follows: TGCAGTGCTGAGACTAGCGAAACGCAGTATTTT. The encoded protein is CSAETSETQYF.

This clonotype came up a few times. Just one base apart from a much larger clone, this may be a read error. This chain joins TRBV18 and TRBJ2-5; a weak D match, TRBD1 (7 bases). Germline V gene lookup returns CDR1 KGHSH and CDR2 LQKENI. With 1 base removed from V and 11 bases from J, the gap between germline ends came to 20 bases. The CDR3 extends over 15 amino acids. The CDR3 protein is CASSPHQGGDYGQYF. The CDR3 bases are TGTGCCAGCTCACCACATCAGGGGGGCGACTACGGGCAGTACTTC.

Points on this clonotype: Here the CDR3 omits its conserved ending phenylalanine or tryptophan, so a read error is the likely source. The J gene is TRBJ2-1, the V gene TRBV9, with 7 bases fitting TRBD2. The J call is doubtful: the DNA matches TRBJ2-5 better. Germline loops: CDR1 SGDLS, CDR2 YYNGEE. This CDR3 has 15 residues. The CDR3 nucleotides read TGTGCCAGCAGCGTATATGGGGGGGAACAAGAGACCCAGTACCTC. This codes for CASSVYGGEQETQYL.

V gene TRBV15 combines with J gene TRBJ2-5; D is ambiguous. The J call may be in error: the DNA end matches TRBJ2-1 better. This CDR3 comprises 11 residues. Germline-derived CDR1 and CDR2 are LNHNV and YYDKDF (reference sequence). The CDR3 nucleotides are TGTGCCACCAGCAGAGGATTAGAGCAGTTCTTC. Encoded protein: CATSRGLEQFF.

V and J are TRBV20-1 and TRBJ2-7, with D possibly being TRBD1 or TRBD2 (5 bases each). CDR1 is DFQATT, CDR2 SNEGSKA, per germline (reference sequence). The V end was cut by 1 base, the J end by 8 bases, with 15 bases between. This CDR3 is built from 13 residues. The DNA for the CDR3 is TGCAGTGCTAGAGGGGGAAGGGACGAGAAGCAGTACTTC. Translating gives CSARGGRDEKQYF.

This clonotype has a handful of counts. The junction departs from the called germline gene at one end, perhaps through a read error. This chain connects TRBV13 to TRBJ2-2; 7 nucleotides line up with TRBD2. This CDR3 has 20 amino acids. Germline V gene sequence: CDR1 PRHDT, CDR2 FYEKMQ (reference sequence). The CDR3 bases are TGTGCCAGCAGCTTATTGGGTCGACTAGCTGATACCCTGAACACCGGGGAACTGTTTTTT. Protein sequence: CASSLLGRLADTLNTGELFF.

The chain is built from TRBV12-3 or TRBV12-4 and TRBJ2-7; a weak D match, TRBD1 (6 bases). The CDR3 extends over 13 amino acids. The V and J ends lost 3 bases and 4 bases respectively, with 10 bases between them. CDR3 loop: CASSFQGYYEQYF. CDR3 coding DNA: TGTGCCAGCAGTTTTCAGGGGTATTACGAGCAGTACTTC.

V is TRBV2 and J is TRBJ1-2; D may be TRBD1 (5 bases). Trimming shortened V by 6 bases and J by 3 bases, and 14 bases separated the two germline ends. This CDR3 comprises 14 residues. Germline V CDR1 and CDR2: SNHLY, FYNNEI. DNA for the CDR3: TGTGCCAGCAGACGAGGGGTTGGAGACTATGGCTACACCTTC. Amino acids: CASRRGVGDYGYTF.

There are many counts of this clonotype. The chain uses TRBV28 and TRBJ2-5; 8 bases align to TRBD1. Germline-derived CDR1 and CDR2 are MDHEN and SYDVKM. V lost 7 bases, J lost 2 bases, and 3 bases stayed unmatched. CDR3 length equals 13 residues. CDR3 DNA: TGTGCCAGCACCCGACAGGGGCAAGAGACCCAGTACTTC. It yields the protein CASTRQGQETQYF.

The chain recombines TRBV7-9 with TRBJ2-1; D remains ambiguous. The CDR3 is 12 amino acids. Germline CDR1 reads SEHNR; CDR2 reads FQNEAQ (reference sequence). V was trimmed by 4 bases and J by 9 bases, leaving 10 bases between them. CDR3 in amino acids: CASSSVVGEQFF. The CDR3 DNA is TGTGCCAGCAGCTCCGTCGTGGGTGAGCAGTTCTTC.

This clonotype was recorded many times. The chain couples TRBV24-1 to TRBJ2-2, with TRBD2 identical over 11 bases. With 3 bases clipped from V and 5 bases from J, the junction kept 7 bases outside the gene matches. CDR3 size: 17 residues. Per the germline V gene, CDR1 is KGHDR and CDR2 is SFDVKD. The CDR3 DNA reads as TGTGCCACCAGTGATAGCACTAGCGGGAGTGTAACCGGGGAGCTGTTTTTT. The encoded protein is CATSDSTSGSVTGELFF.

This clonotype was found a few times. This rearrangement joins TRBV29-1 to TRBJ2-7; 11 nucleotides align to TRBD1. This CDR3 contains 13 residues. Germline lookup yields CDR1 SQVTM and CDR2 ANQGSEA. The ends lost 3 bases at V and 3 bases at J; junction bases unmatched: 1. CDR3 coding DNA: TGCAGCGTTGAGGGGACAGGGGGCTACGAGCAGTACTTC. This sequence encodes CSVEGTGGYEQYF.

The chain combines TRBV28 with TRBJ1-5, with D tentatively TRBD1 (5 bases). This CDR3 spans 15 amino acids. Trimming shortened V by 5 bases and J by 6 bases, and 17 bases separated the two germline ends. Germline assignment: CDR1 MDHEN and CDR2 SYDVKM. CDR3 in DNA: TGTGCCAGCAGTCCGTCGGGGGGAAGGGTTCAGCCCCAGCATTTT. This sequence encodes CASSPSGGRVQPQHF.